The source of this T cell receptor (beta chain) is a study of CD8 T cells in Susac syndrome. The CDR3 is 14 residues long. Trimming stripped 0 bases from V and 6 bases from J, with 9 bases between. Germline V CDR1 and CDR2: SEHNR, FQNEAQ (reference sequence). RNA in amounts of about 0.5 to 1 ug was reverse transcribed with random hexamers. An immunoSEQ multiplex PCR generated amplified TCR beta CDR3 products spanning 54 Vbeta and 13 Jbeta. TCRdb processed the immunoSEQ multiplex PCR reads anew with MiXCR; each CDR3 protein has one entry. The sample has over 300,000 distinct CDR3 sequences, roughly 94% seen once.

The specimen was CD4+ T cells from PBMCs. This clonotype originated in a human donor with multiple sclerosis. The chain links TRBV7-9 to TRBJ2-1; tentative D call: TRBD1 (5 bases). DNA of the CDR3: TGTGCCAGCAGCTTAGCGGCAGGGCCCAATGAGCAGTTCTTC. It is translated as CASSLAAGPNEQFF.